This paragraph covers one T cell receptor (beta chain) sequence. These data are taken from a study of blood T cell repertoires in COVID-19. V gave up 2 bases and J gave up 1 base; unmatched junction bases: 3. Germline-derived CDR1 and CDR2 are SGDLS and YYNGEE. This CDR3 is built from 15 residues. Authors' methods: Reference gene primer amplification in the assay estimated nucleated cell counts. Using immunoSEQ multiplex PCR, the repertoire was profiled, and TCRdb retains in-frame clones only, with some absent. V and J calls and clone size are as listed in that table; D and trimming were resolved from the DNA. There are tens of thousands of clones in the sample; about 76% occur only once, and around 20% lies in the top ten.

The sequenced sample was peripheral blood. The sequence was collected from a human donor with active or convalescent COVID-19. The donor label of this sample is uncertain. This chain links TRBV9 with TRBJ2-1, with TRBD1 identical over 7 bases. The CDR3 loop reads CASSVQGVSYNEQFF. The CDR3, as DNA: TGTGCCAGCAGCGTCCAGGGGGTGTCCTACAATGAGCAGTTCTTC. Supplemented by reference TRBV9 and TRBJ2-1, the full variable domain reads DSGVTQTPKHLITATGQRVTLRCSPRSGDLSVYWYQQSLDQGLQFLIQYYNGEERAKGNILERFSAQQFPDLHSELNLSSLELGDSALYFCASSVQGVSYNEQFFGPGTRLTVL.